These T cell receptor beta chains were read from a single sample in a study of T cells in localized non-small cell lung cancer. The data were produced by immunoSEQ multiplex PCR, yet TCRdb's version contains in-frame clones alone and is incomplete. The sample shows about 37,000 clones, less than 95% of them seen only once. This material consisted of peripheral blood mononuclear cells, taken before any cancer treatment. These receptors were obtained from a female donor at least 60 years old with stage II lung adenocarcinoma. Both conserved end residues are part of each CDR3. A D gene is named only where the DNA matches it firmly. A row's size may be missing; if present it is once, few, many or a size class.

size	D	V	J	DNA	CDR3
NA	TRBD1	TRBV18	TRBJ1-6	TGTGCCAGCTCACTGCTAATAGGTGGGGACAGGGGTAATTCACCCCTCCACTTT	CASSLLIGGDRGNSPLHF
NA	NA	TRBV29-1	TRBJ2-3	TGCAGCGTGGGGTGGGTTCGAGAGTTGCAGTATTTT	CSVGWVRELQYF
NA	NA	TRBV18	TRBJ2-1	TGTGCCAGCTCACCAGGGGAGACCTACAATGAGCAGTTCTTC	CASSPGETYNEQFF
NA	NA	TRBV19	TRBJ2-5	TGTGCCAGTAGTCCCCCGGGGACGGTTCAAGAGACCCAGTACTTC	CASSPPGTVQETQYF
NA	TRBD1	TRBV9	TRBJ2-3	TGTGCCAGCAGCGTAGGACAGGGGGCTGTTACAGATACGCAGTATTTT	CASSVGQGAVTDTQYF
NA	TRBD1	TRBV11-2	TRBJ1-4	TGTGCCAGCAGCCGACAGGGCTTTAATGAAAAACTGTTTTTT	CASSRQGFNEKLFF
NA	TRBD1	TRBV19	TRBJ1-5	TGTGCCAGTAGTATAGATCTCCCGGACAGGTTCAATCAGCCCCAGCATTTT	CASSIDLPDRFNQPQHF
NA	NA	TRBV6-4	TRBJ1-5	TGTGCCAGCAGTGAGGGTAGCAATCAGCCCCAGCATTTT	CASSEGSNQPQHF
once	NA	TRBV7-2	TRBJ1-3	TGTGCCAGCAGCTTTCCCGGAAACACCATATATTTT	CASSFPGNTIYF
NA	NA	TRBV6-6	TRBJ2-7	TGTGCCAGCAGTAAAAGCGGTTCGAGCTCCTACGAGCAGTACTTC	CASSKSGSSSYEQYF
NA	NA	TRBV28	TRBJ1-4	TGTGCCAGCAGGCAGGGTGGGGGGGAAAAACTGTTTTTT	CASRQGGGEKLFF
NA	NA	TRBV6-1	TRBJ2-7	TGTGCCAGCAGTGAAGTTAACGGCTACGAGCAGTACTTC	CASSEVNGYEQYF
few	TRBD1	TRBV5-1	TRBJ2-2	TGCGCCAGCAGCTTACAGGGGTCACCGAACACCGGGGAGCTGTTTTTT	CASSLQGSPNTGELFF
NA	NA	TRBV30	TRBJ1-4	TGTGCCTGGAGTAGGGGAAAACTGTTTTTT	CAWSRGKLFF
NA	TRBD1	TRBV4-3	TRBJ2-7	TGCGCCAGCAGCCAAGATTTGGCAGGGGGCTACGAGCAGTACTTC	CASSQDLAGGYEQYF
once	NA	TRBV7-2	TRBJ2-2	TGTGCCAGCAGTGTTACATCCGCCGGGGAGCTGTTTTTT	CASSVTSAGELFF
NA	TRBD2	TRBV6-6	TRBJ2-7	TGTGCCAGCAGTAAGGGGACTAGCGGCTACGAGCAGTACTTC	CASSKGTSGYEQYF
NA	NA	TRBV28	TRBJ2-7	TGTGCCAGCACCGCCGACAGCCTTAGCTCCTACGAGCAGTACTTC	CASTADSLSSYEQYF
NA	NA	TRBV30	TRBJ1-5	TGTGCCTGGAGTGTACAGAGCAATCAGCCCCAGCATTTT	CAWSVQSNQPQHF
NA	NA	TRBV28	TRBJ2-7	TGTGCCAGCAGCAGGACAGTCATCCTTTCGACCTACGAGCAGTACTTC	CASSRTVILSTYEQYF